The 26 T cell receptor beta chains below come from one sample, sequenced in a study of T cells in Graves' hyperthyroidism and ophthalmopathy (dated by TCRdb to about 2019). The method behind the library was multiplex PCR. The sequencer listed for this sample is Illumina HiSeq 2000. Amplification of TCR beta CDR3 regions was carried out from RNA transcripts. The first round of RT-PCR for the TCR CDR3 was performed with the HTBI primer set and the Qiagen OneStep RT-PCR kit. TCRdb reanalyzed the raw reads on its own, using fastp at Q25 for trimming and MiXCR for clone calling, and kept in-frame beta chains. Identical CDR3 proteins give one entry, which carries the most common genes and DNA. The sample has 500,000 to 800,000 distinct CDR3 sequences on record, approximately 14% of them singletons. Together, the top ten hold 9.5% to 15% of the sample. Sequenced sample: blood. These receptors all come from a woman in her fifties or sixties with Graves' ophthalmopathy.

About this clonotype itself: Germline and junction disagree at one end, which may indicate a read error. This rearrangement joins TRBV20-1 to TRBJ2-1; D perhaps matches TRBD2 (6 bases). CDR1 and CDR2 (germline): DFQATT, SNEGSKA (reference sequence). CDR3 size: 14 residues. This chain's CDR3 is CSASRLVSSNEQFF. The CDR3, as DNA: TGCAGTGCTTCACGACTAGTATCCTCCAATGAGCAGTTCTTC.

This clonotype was detected many times. V is TRBV9 and J is TRBJ2-7; 13 bases agree with TRBD2. CDR3 length: 14 amino acids. V lost 3 bases and J lost 6; bases outside the gene matches: 3. Germline V gene lookup returns CDR1 SGDLS and CDR2 YYNGEE. The CDR3 DNA sequence: TGTGCCAGCAGCGAGGGACTAGCGGGACTCGAGCAGTACTTC. It specifies CASSEGLAGLEQYF.

This clonotype was observed many times. The V gene is TRBV28, the J gene TRBJ2-7; D possibly corresponds to TRBD2 (6 bases). The CDR3 is made up of 13 amino acids. CDR1 and CDR2 from the germline V gene are MDHEN and SYDVKM. Trimming stripped 8 bases from V and 1 base from J, with 12 bases between. The CDR3 nucleotides are TGTGCCAGCCTTGGGACTGATTCCTACGAGCAGTACTTC. Translation gives CASLGTDSYEQYF.

This clonotype was observed at least ten times. V is TRBV12-3 or TRBV12-4 and J is TRBJ1-1, with D unclear. V lost 2 bases and J lost 2, with 12 bases in between. This CDR3 is built from 15 residues. The CDR3 nucleotides read TGTGCCAGCAGTTTATACCCGACTGAAAACACTGAAGCTTTCTTT. Translating gives CASSLYPTENTEAFF.

The table lists this clonotype with many counts. The chain joins TRBV28 to TRBJ2-3, with D unclear. Trimming took off 7 bases at V and 8 bases at J, with 16 bases between the two ends. CDR3 length equals 13 residues. From germline, CDR1 is MDHEN and CDR2 SYDVKM. The CDR3 sequence: CASIIRGVGTQYF. For the CDR3, the DNA is TGTGCCAGCATCATTCGCGGAGTAGGTACGCAGTATTTT. The whole variable domain, filled in from reference TRBV28 and TRBJ2-3, reads DVKVTQSSRYLVKRTGEKVFLECVQDMDHENMFWYRQDPGLGLRLIYFSYDVKMKEKGDIPEGYSVSREKKERFSLILESASTNQTSMYLCASIIRGVGTQYFGPGTRLTVL.

In this sample, this clonotype turned up many times. CDR3 DNA sequence: TGTGCCAGTAGTATGTTTATATCAGGAGACGACCCACAACGAGGGCAGTACTTC. Residues: CASSMFISGDDPQRGQYF. This chain connects TRBV19 to TRBJ2-7; D remains unclear. CDR1 is LNHDA, CDR2 SQIVND, per germline (reference sequence). V shed 3 bases and J shed 9 bases, with 30 bases lying between them. The CDR3 has 18 residues.

This clonotype was observed at least ten times. The chain recombines TRBV20-1 with TRBJ2-7; tentatively, D is TRBD1 (5 bases). This CDR3 region has 12 residues. V shed 4 bases and J shed 1 base, with 8 bases lying between them. Germline V gene data show CDR1 as DFQATT and CDR2 as SNEGSKA (reference sequence). Written as DNA, the CDR3 is TGCAGTGCTAAACAGGCATCCTACGAGCAGTACTTC. Its protein product is CSAKQASYEQYF.

In its sample, this clonotype was seen many times. The chain has TRBV27 and TRBJ2-4, with D maybe TRBD2 (6 bases). Germline CDR1 is MNHEY and CDR2 is SMNVEV (reference sequence). This CDR3 is 16 amino acids long. The germline V and J ends were trimmed by 6 bases and 1 base, with 16 bases remaining between them. Written as DNA, the CDR3 is TGTGCCAGCAGATCCCTCCTTCTAGCGGCCAAAAACATTCAGTACTTC. Protein sequence: CASRSLLLAAKNIQYF.

V usage is TRBV19 and J usage is TRBJ1-1; 10 nucleotides agree with TRBD1. The CDR3 runs 14 residues. The V segment lost 6 bases and the J segment 3 bases; nucleotides outside the gene matches: 4. CDR1 is LNHDA, CDR2 SQIVND, per germline (reference sequence). CDR3 sequence: CASRLTGGDTEAFF. The CDR3 DNA sequence: TGTGCCAGTAGGCTGACAGGGGGCGACACTGAAGCTTTCTTT. Full variable domain (remainder filled in from reference TRBV19 and TRBJ1-1): DGGITQSPKYLFRKEGQNVTLSCEQNLNHDAMYWYRQDPGQGLRLIYYSQIVNDFQKGDIAEGYSVSREKKESFPLTVTSAQKNPTAFYLCASRLTGGDTEAFFGQGTRLTVV.

This clonotype occurred a few times. The CDR3 is CSARALQGSYEQYF. Here the CDR3 DNA reads TGCAGTGCTAGAGCATTACAGGGGAGCTACGAGCAGTACTTC. V gene TRBV20-1 combines with J gene TRBJ2-7, with TRBD1 identical over 7 bases. The CDR3 contains 14 residues. V lost 1 base to trimming and J lost 3 bases; unmatched junction nucleotides: 6. The germline V gene encodes CDR1 DFQATT and CDR2 SNEGSKA (reference sequence).

The rearrangement uses TRBV6-2 or TRBV6-3 and TRBJ1-1, with 8 bases identical to TRBD1. Germline trimming cut 6 bases from V and 10 bases from J; bases unmatched to any gene: 7. Germline assignment: CDR1 MNHEY and CDR2 SVGEGT. This CDR3 comprises 12 residues. The CDR3 DNA reads as TGTGCCAGCAGCCCAAACCAGGGGGCAGCTTTCTTT. Amino acid sequence: CASSPNQGAAFF.

The V gene is TRBV19, the J gene TRBJ1-2, with 9 positions matching TRBD1. Germline CDR1 is LNHDA and CDR2 is SQIVND (reference sequence). J lost 6 bases, V lost 7 bases, and 12 bases had no gene match. This CDR3 region has 15 residues. The CDR3 DNA follows: TGTGCCAGTATCTCTGATGGGACAGGGAAGCATGGCTACACCTTC. Protein: CASISDGTGKHGYTF.

This clonotype has more than one count but fewer than ten. This chain links TRBV24-1 with TRBJ2-1; TRBD2 is a possible D gene (6 bases). The CDR3 loop spans 13 amino acids. Trimming shortened V by 7 bases and J by 7 bases, and 13 bases separated the two germline ends. Germline V lookup: CDR1 KGHDR, CDR2 SFDVKD. The CDR3 loop reads CATRGDSLNEQFF. The CDR3 coding sequence is TGTGCCACCAGGGGGGACTCTCTTAATGAGCAGTTCTTC.

The chain recombines TRBV4-3 with TRBJ2-3, with 9 positions matching TRBD1. The V segment lost 0 bases and the J segment 3 bases; nucleotides outside the gene matches: 7. Germline V gene data show CDR1 as LGHNA and CDR2 as YSLEER. The CDR3 has 17 amino acids. The CDR3 here is CASSQDLAGQGTDTQYF. CDR3 nucleotides: TGCGCCAGCAGCCAAGATTTGGCGGGACAGGGAACAGATACGCAGTATTTT.

This clonotype has a count of ten or more. The chain joins TRBV20-1 to TRBJ2-1; tentative D call: TRBD1 (5 bases). CDR1 is DFQATT and CDR2 is SNEGSKA in the germline V gene (reference sequence). Trimming pared 6 bases from V and 4 bases from J, leaving 13 bases between. This CDR3 spans 13 amino acids. CDR3 amino acids: CSAIRAGYNEQFF. The CDR3 DNA is TGCAGTGCCATCAGGGCCGGTTACAATGAGCAGTTCTTC.

The chain has TRBV24-1 and TRBJ2-3; 7 positions agree with TRBD2. V was clipped by 10 bases and J by 1 base; unmatched bases: 13. The CDR3 sequence is 16 residues long. The germline V gene encodes CDR1 KGHDR and CDR2 SFDVKD. The CDR3 DNA is TGTGCCACACAAAGCGGGATAGATAGCGGCACAGATACGCAGTATTTT. Translation gives CATQSGIDSGTDTQYF.

This clonotype was found many times. The chain couples TRBV28 to TRBJ2-7; D perhaps matches TRBD2 (6 bases). The V end was cut by 2 bases, the J end by 5 bases, with 7 bases between. This CDR3 spans 12 amino acids. Germline loops: CDR1 MDHEN, CDR2 SYDVKM. CDR3 nucleotide sequence: TGTGCCAGCAGTTTAGGAGGGCACGAGCAGTACTTC. Protein product: CASSLGGHEQYF.

The sample holds many counts of this clonotype. This chain joins TRBV6-1 and TRBJ1-1; D gene uncertain. The V and J ends lost 5 bases and 4 bases respectively, with 14 bases between them. The CDR3 has 14 amino acids. Germline V gene sequence: CDR1 MNHNS, CDR2 SASEGT. CDR3 in amino acids: CASSYLVFGTEAFF. The CDR3 bases are TGTGCCAGCAGTTATTTAGTCTTCGGCACTGAAGCTTTCTTT.

This clonotype was seen many times. J is TRBJ1-1 and V is TRBV7-2; no clear D gene. Trimming removed 5 bases from V and 7 bases from J, with 17 bases in between. The CDR3 is made up of 14 amino acids. The V gene's germline CDR1 is SGHTA and CDR2 FQGNSA. CDR3 DNA: TGTGCCAGCAGCCCCGGACGGAGCTACCATGAAGCTTTCTTT. Translating it yields CASSPGRSYHEAFF.

The chain carries TRBV5-4 and TRBJ2-3, with 10 bases matching TRBD2. The CDR3 is 15 residues long. Germline V gene sequence: CDR1 SGHNT, CDR2 YYREEE (reference sequence). The V and J ends lost 5 bases and 2 bases, in that order; junction bases with no gene match: 5. This chain's CDR3 is CASRPGLASTDTQYF. The CDR3 nucleotides read TGTGCCAGCAGACCGGGACTAGCGTCCACAGATACGCAGTATTTT. The full variable domain, with the rest looked up from reference TRBV5-4 and TRBJ2-3, is ETGVTQSPTHLIKTRGQQVTLRCSSQSGHNTVSWYQQALGQGPQFIFQYYREEENGRGNFPPRFSGLQFPNYSSELNVNALELDDSALYLCASRPGLASTDTQYFGPGTRLTVL.

This clonotype was seen ten or more times. This rearrangement joins TRBV7-3 to TRBJ2-5, with TRBD2 identical over 7 bases. CDR3 length equals 16 residues. Germline lookup yields CDR1 SGHTA and CDR2 FQGTGA. V gave up 4 bases and J gave up 5 bases; unmatched junction bases: 13. The CDR3 sequence is CASSYLGGSSGETQYF. CDR3 sequence (DNA): TGTGCCAGCAGCTACCTGGGCGGGAGCTCTGGGGAGACCCAGTACTTC.

This clonotype was detected many times. The rearrangement joins TRBV7-9 to TRBJ2-7; 7 nucleotides line up with TRBD1. J gave up 4 bases and V 4 bases, and 13 bases lay outside the gene matches. The CDR3 contains 16 residues. CDR1 is SEHNR, CDR2 FQNEAQ, per germline (reference sequence). In DNA, the CDR3 is TGTGCCAGCAGCTCCACTCGGGCCGACAGGGTTTACGAGCAGTACTTC. It encodes CASSSTRADRVYEQYF.

The chain joins TRBV4-2 to TRBJ2-7; D ambiguous. Trimming took off 0 bases at V and 0 bases at J, with 6 bases between the two ends. CDR1 LGHNA and CDR2 YNFKEQ come from the germline V gene. CDR3 length equals 14 residues. DNA for the CDR3: TGTGCCAGCAGCCAAGATGTACGCTCCTACGAGCAGTACTTC. This translates into CASSQDVRSYEQYF.

This clonotype was detected ten times or more. The V and J genes are TRBV12-5 and TRBJ1-2; TRBD1 might be the D (5 bases). Per germline, CDR1 LGHNT and CDR2 FRNRAP. This CDR3 has 12 amino acids. V was shortened by 6 bases and J by 5 bases, with 10 bases between the two germline ends. CDR3 sequence reads: CASGRDAYGYTF. For the CDR3, the DNA is TGTGCTAGTGGCCGGGACGCTTATGGCTACACCTTC.

This clonotype was seen more than once but under ten times. The rearrangement joins TRBV11-1 to TRBJ2-1; D possibly uses TRBD1 or TRBD2 (6 bases each). V dropped 5 bases and J dropped 5 bases, with 13 bases sitting between them. There are 14 residues in the CDR3. Per the germline V gene, CDR1 is SGHAT and CDR2 is FQDESV (reference sequence). CDR3 in amino acids: CASSPGAVDNEQFF. The CDR3 DNA sequence: TGTGCCAGCAGCCCGGGGGCCGTAGACAATGAGCAGTTCTTC.

The chain combines TRBV27 with TRBJ2-2, with D hard to call. The CDR3 covers 13 residues. Germline loops: CDR1 MNHEY, CDR2 SMNVEV (reference sequence). V shed 3 bases and J shed 6 bases, with 8 bases lying between them. The CDR3, as DNA: TGTGCCAGCAGTTTTATAGTATCCGGGGAGCTGTTTTTT. Encoded protein: CASSFIVSGELFF.